What follows are 27 T cell receptor beta chains derived from one specimen sequenced in a study of blood T cell repertoires in COVID-19 (dated by TCRdb to between 2020 and 2021). Library creation used the immunoSEQ multiplex PCR assay. As stored in TCRdb, this immuneACCESS dataset retains in-frame rearrangements with V and J assigned. A fraction of the clones does not appear; measured against another copy, unresolved V genes explain less than half of the discrepancy, and the remainder lacks a known reason. Within this sample are approximately 280,000 clones, with 65% to 90% of them counted one time only. 4% to 6% of the sample is taken by the ten largest. Sequenced: peripheral blood. Receptors were obtained from a man aged 50 to 60 with active or convalescent COVID-19.

The rearrangement links TRBV5-1 to TRBJ2-3; 11 nucleotides line up with TRBD1. Germline V gene data show CDR1 as SGHRS and CDR2 as YFSETQ. Unmatched junction bases numbered 3, after V lost 4 bases and J lost 2 bases. The length of the CDR3 is 15 residues. Written as DNA, the CDR3 is TGCGCCAGCAGCCGGACAGGGGGCAACACAGATACGCAGTATTTT. Amino acid sequence: CASSRTGGNTDTQYF.

CDR3: CASRLGQFSPELFF. In DNA, the CDR3 is TGTGCCAGCAGACTCGGACAGTTTAGTCCGGAGCTGTTTTTT. The chain uses TRBV7-8 and TRBJ2-2, with a weak D call TRBD1 (6 bases). V dropped 6 bases and J dropped 10 bases, with 18 bases sitting between them. The CDR3 covers 14 residues. Per the germline V gene, CDR1 is SGHVS and CDR2 is FQNEAQ.

This clone was seen a few times. The rearrangement uses TRBV5-6 and TRBJ2-3; TRBD2 is a possible D gene (6 bases). This CDR3 contains 16 residues. Looked up from germline, CDR1 is SGHDT and CDR2 is YYEEEE. V was pared by 0 bases and J by 5 bases, with 16 bases between. The CDR3 is CASSLEASAEGDTQYF. The CDR3 bases are TGTGCCAGCAGCTTGGAGGCTAGCGCGGAGGGAGATACGCAGTATTTT.

The rearrangement joins TRBV24-1 to TRBJ2-5; D possibly corresponds to TRBD2 (5 bases). V was trimmed by 4 bases and J by 10 bases, leaving 21 bases between them. Looked up from germline, CDR1 is KGHDR and CDR2 is SFDVKD. The length of the CDR3 is 15 residues. The CDR3 region has the DNA TGTGCCACCAGTGACTCCGTTAACGGGATCCCGATCCAGTACTTC. Its translation: CATSDSVNGIPIQYF.

The rearrangement uses TRBV9 and TRBJ2-3; 7 nucleotides align to TRBD2. This CDR3 has 15 residues. Germline lookup yields CDR1 SGDLS and CDR2 YYNGEE. The trim removed 2 bases at V and 5 bases at J, leaving 8 bases unmatched. The CDR3 DNA is TGTGCCAGCAGCGTTGGTGCGGGAGATAAAGATACGCAGTATTTT. As protein: CASSVGAGDKDTQYF. The full variable domain, its missing parts supplied by reference TRBV9 and TRBJ2-3, is DSGVTQTPKHLITATGQRVTLRCSPRSGDLSVYWYQQSLDQGLQFLIQYYNGEERAKGNILERFSAQQFPDLHSELNLSSLELGDSALYFCASSVGAGDKDTQYFGPGTRLTVL.

The chain is built from TRBV3-1 (or the pseudogene TRBV3-2) and TRBJ2-7; tentative D call: TRBD1 (6 bases). CDR3 length equals 18 residues. Germline CDR1 reads LGHDT; CDR2 reads YNNKEL (reference sequence). Deletions cut 3 bases from V and 3 bases from J, with 24 bases between. This chain's CDR3 is CASSQGIIPRGSYYEQYF. For the CDR3, the DNA is TGTGCCAGCAGCCAGGGTATTATCCCCAGGGGCTCCTACTACGAGCAGTACTTC.

With respect to this clone: Sequence at one end of the junction differs from germline and may be a read error. The chain links TRBV3-1 (or the pseudogene TRBV3-2) to TRBJ1-2, with 9 bases lining up with TRBD1. The CDR3 has 15 residues. The V gene's germline CDR1 is LGHDT and CDR2 YNNKEL (reference sequence). This chain's CDR3 is CASSARDRESYGHTF. CDR3 DNA sequence: TGTGCCAGCAGCGCCCGGGACAGGGAGAGCTATGGCCACACCTTC.

DNA for the CDR3: TGTGCCAGCAGTGACTGGGACTATCGGGAGCAGTTCTTC. Its translation: CASSDWDYREQFF. The rearrangement joins TRBV2 to TRBJ2-1; TRBD2 aligns across 7 bases. V lost 3 bases to trimming and J lost 10 bases; unmatched junction nucleotides: 6. CDR3 length equals 13 residues. Germline values: CDR1 SNHLY, CDR2 FYNNEI.

The chain employs TRBV5-1 and TRBJ2-3, with 12 bases matching TRBD2. Unmatched junction bases numbered 3, after V lost 0 bases and J lost 1 base. CDR1 is SGHRS, CDR2 YFSETQ, per germline. CDR3 length: 17 residues. CDR3 coding DNA: TGCGCCAGCAGCTTGGGACTAGCGGGAGAAGGCACAGATACGCAGTATTTT. Translated, it gives CASSLGLAGEGTDTQYF.

The genes are TRBV18 and TRBJ2-1; 7 bases agree with TRBD1. The CDR3 has 15 amino acids. Per the germline V gene, CDR1 is KGHSH and CDR2 is LQKENI. Trimming at V came to 8 bases and at J to 5 bases, leaving 12 bases not matched to a gene. CDR3 DNA: TGTGCCAGCCCCCGACAGGGATCTAGGGACAATGAGCAGTTCTTC. The encoded protein is CASPRQGSRDNEQFF.

V is TRBV5-1 and J is TRBJ1-6; D call uncertain. The ends were cut back, 1 base at V and 8 bases at J, with 4 bases in the middle. This CDR3 is built from 12 residues. Germline CDR1 SGHRS, CDR2 YFSETQ. This CDR3 is CASSLPDSPLHF. CDR3 DNA: TGCGCCAGCAGCTTGCCGGATTCACCCCTCCACTTT.

The DNA of the CDR3 is TGCGCCAGCAGCTGGCGGGGGACGGGCAACACCGGGGAGCTGTTTTTT. Protein sequence: CASSWRGTGNTGELFF. The J gene is TRBJ2-2, the V gene TRBV5-1; TRBD2 aligns across 7 bases. The CDR3 contains 16 residues. The trim removed 3 bases at V and 2 bases at J, leaving 7 bases unmatched. Germline CDR1 SGHRS, CDR2 YFSETQ.

The chain joins TRBV14 to TRBJ2-1; TRBD2 matches at 10 bases. The length of the CDR3 is 15 residues. The V gene's germline CDR1 is SGHDN and CDR2 FVKESK. With V trimmed by 5 bases and J by 6 bases, 7 bases remained unmatched. The CDR3 is CASSRGASGSNEQFF. For the CDR3, the DNA is TGTGCCAGCAGCAGGGGGGCTAGCGGGAGCAATGAGCAGTTCTTC.

The chain's CDR3 is CASSPGTLRRESGNIQYF. The CDR3 nucleotides are TGCGCCAGCAGCCCAGGGACTCTGAGACGGGAGTCGGGAAACATTCAGTACTTC. The genes are TRBV4-1 and TRBJ2-4; D is possibly TRBD2 (6 bases). Trimming shortened V by 4 bases and J by 6 bases, and 25 bases separated the two germline ends. The CDR3 consists of 18 residues. The germline V gene has CDR1 MGHRA and CDR2 YSYEKL.

This clone was counted a few times. The rearrangement links TRBV28 to TRBJ1-4; no reliable D call. This CDR3 spans 14 amino acids. Germline CDR1 and CDR2: MDHEN and SYDVKM. V shed 4 bases and J shed 2 bases, with 8 bases lying between them. The CDR3 region is CASSWAPTNEKLFF. CDR3 nucleotide sequence: TGTGCCAGCAGTTGGGCTCCCACTAATGAAAAACTGTTTTTT.

This clone has only a few counts. CDR3 bases: TGTGCCACCAGCAGAGATTGGACAGGTTCCTACGAGCAGTACTTC. This codes for CATSRDWTGSYEQYF. The J gene is TRBJ2-7, the V gene TRBV15; TRBD1 agrees at 7 bases. The CDR3 is 15 amino acids. Per the germline V gene, CDR1 is LNHNV and CDR2 is YYDKDF (reference sequence). Unmatched junction bases numbered 3, after V lost 0 bases and J lost 1 base.

This chain connects TRBV30 to TRBJ2-2; D is uncertain. From germline, CDR1 is GTSNPN and CDR2 SVGIG (reference sequence). V lost 0 bases and J lost 2, with 7 bases in between. The CDR3 extends over 14 amino acids. CDR3 in amino acids: CAWSVRANTGELFF. CDR3 nucleotide sequence: TGTGCCTGGAGTGTACGAGCAAACACCGGGGAGCTGTTTTTT.

The chain joins TRBV11-2 to TRBJ2-2, with a tentative D call TRBD1 (5 bases). The ends were cut back, 5 bases at V and 0 bases at J, with 13 bases in the middle. Germline-derived CDR1 and CDR2 are SGHAT and FQNNGV. CDR3 size: 16 residues. The CDR3 loop reads CASSPRQRSNTGELFF. DNA of the CDR3: TGTGCCAGCAGCCCACGACAGAGATCGAACACCGGGGAGCTGTTTTTT.

V is TRBV5-1 and J is TRBJ2-7; 8 nucleotides align to TRBD2. The germline gives CDR1 SGHRS, CDR2 YFSETQ. V was pared by 3 bases and J by 5 bases, with 10 bases of the junction left unmatched. This CDR3 contains 15 residues. CDR3 bases: TGCGCCAGCAGCTCGGCGTCGGGGGGGACCAACGAGCAGTACTTC. Translated: CASSSASGGTNEQYF.

The count of this clone is one. This chain joins TRBV2 and TRBJ1-6; 7 bases align to TRBD1. V lost 8 bases, J lost 6 bases, and 7 bases stayed unmatched. The CDR3 has 14 amino acids. CDR1 is SNHLY and CDR2 is FYNNEI in the germline V gene. The CDR3 is CASRVGTVNSPLHF. The CDR3 DNA follows: TGTGCCAGCCGGGTGGGGACAGTTAATTCACCCCTCCACTTT.

This clone was detected only once. The chain combines TRBV28 with TRBJ1-2, with 7 positions matching TRBD1. The V gene end was trimmed by 3 bases and the J gene end by 5 bases; junction bases not matched to a gene: 6. CDR1 and CDR2 (germline): MDHEN, SYDVKM. The CDR3 extends over 14 amino acids. The CDR3, as DNA: TGTGCCAGCAGTTTGACAGGGCTAGGGTATGGCTACACCTTC. Protein sequence: CASSLTGLGYGYTF.

This chain links TRBV24-1 with TRBJ2-1; 7 nucleotides align to TRBD1. Trimming at V came to 3 bases and at J to 2 bases, leaving 6 bases not matched to a gene. Per the germline V gene, CDR1 is KGHDR and CDR2 is SFDVKD. The CDR3 extends over 16 amino acids. The CDR3 DNA is TGTGCCACCAGTGATCCCGGACAGGAGGCCTACAATGAGCAGTTCTTC. Encoded protein: CATSDPGQEAYNEQFF.

The chain joins TRBV27 to TRBJ2-5; TRBD2 matches at 7 bases. The ends lost 4 bases at V and 2 bases at J; junction bases unmatched: 7. The germline CDR1 and CDR2 sequences are MNHEY and SMNVEV (reference sequence). This CDR3 is 15 amino acids long. CDR3 nucleotide sequence: TGTGCCAGCAGTTGGGGGGGACGGACTCAAGAGACCCAGTACTTC. It codes for CASSWGGRTQETQYF.

The gene calls are TRBV30 and TRBJ1-4; 8 bases match TRBD1. Losses at the gene ends were 7 bases for V and 0 bases for J; bases not matched to a gene: 4. CDR1 is GTSNPN, CDR2 SVGIG, per germline (reference sequence). This CDR3 comprises 14 residues. The DNA of the CDR3 is TGTGCCTACGGACAGGGCCCAACTAATGAAAAACTGTTTTTT. Protein product: CAYGQGPTNEKLFF.

This chain connects TRBV3-1 (or the pseudogene TRBV3-2) to TRBJ2-3, with a possible D match to TRBD2 (6 bases). The CDR3 totals 14 residues. CDR1 and CDR2 (germline): LGHDT, YNNKEL (reference sequence). V dropped 5 bases and J dropped 5 bases, with 14 bases sitting between them. The CDR3 DNA sequence: TGTGCCAGCAGCTCCGGGGGAGAAGTAGATACGCAGTATTTT. Its protein product is CASSSGGEVDTQYF.

The chain uses TRBV10-3 and TRBJ2-7; TRBD1 matches at 8 bases. Unmatched junction bases numbered 10, after V lost 6 bases and J lost 6 bases. The germline V gene has CDR1 ENHRY and CDR2 SYGVKD. CDR3 size: 14 residues. CDR3 sequence reads: CAIRGGQVFTEQYF. The CDR3 DNA sequence: TGTGCCATCAGGGGGGGACAGGTCTTTACCGAGCAGTACTTC.

This rearrangement joins TRBV2 to TRBJ2-7; possible D gene TRBD2, 6 bases. Germline CDR1 is SNHLY and CDR2 is FYNNEI. The CDR3 totals 13 residues. V lost 8 bases, J lost 2 bases, and 13 bases lay in between. The CDR3 nucleotides read TGTGCCAGCCGCCTTAGCGGTCCCTACGAGCAGTACTTC. It specifies CASRLSGPYEQYF.